This is a list of T cell receptor beta chains from one sample in a study of resident and recirculating memory T cells in vitiligo. Some clones are missing from TCRdb's copy, which holds only in-frame ones; the method was immunoSEQ multiplex PCR. The repertoire holds fewer than 85,000 clones, with about 91% as singletons. The sequencing sample was made of blood. These receptors were collected from a male donor with vitiligo. The CDR3 runs from the conserved cysteine through the conserved F or W. Each record gives: J gene, V gene, clone size, D gene, CDR3 DNA, CDR3 protein. A D gene is named only where the DNA matches it firmly. Not all rows give a size; the values are once, few, many and, for expanded clones, a class.

TRBJ1-3 | TRBV28 | NA | NA | TGTGCCAGCAGTTCTGCGGGGAACACCATATATTTT | CASSSAGNTIYF
TRBJ2-5 | TRBV30 | NA | NA | TGTGCCTGGATCAGAGCGGAGACCCAGTACTTC | CAWIRAETQYF
TRBJ2-1 | TRBV19 | NA | NA | TGTGCCAGTAGTCTGCCGTCTACTGAGCAGTTCTTC | CASSLPSTEQFF
TRBJ2-2 | TRBV30 | NA | TRBD2 | TGTGCCTGGAGTGTACGAGCGGGAGTCACCGGGGAGCTGTTTTTT | CAWSVRAGVTGELFF
TRBJ1-1 | TRBV6-6 | NA | TRBD1 | TGTGCCAGCAGTTCCCCTGGACAGGGAAGTACTGAAGCTTTCTTT | CASSSPGQGSTEAFF
TRBJ1-1 | TRBV28 | NA | NA | TGTGCCAGCAGCCCCGGACAGAACACTGAAGCTTTCTTT | CASSPGQNTEAFF
TRBJ2-1 | TRBV10-3 | once | NA | TGTGCCATCAGTGATGGAGGAATTAATTTCCCAACGGAGCAGTTCTTC | CAISDGGINFPTEQFF
TRBJ1-2 | TRBV27 | NA | NA | TGTGCCAGCAGCTCGTCCGGACAGCGAAAGGCCGGCTACACCTTC | CASSSSGQRKAGYTF
TRBJ2-1 | TRBV9 | NA | NA | TGTGCCAGCAGTATTCAGGAATCCAAGCAGTTCTTC | CASSIQESKQFF
TRBJ2-1 | TRBV7-8 | NA | TRBD2 | TGTGCCAGCAGCTTAGGAGGTACCGGGACTAGTAGTCGAAGTGAGCAGTTCTTC | CASSLGGTGTSSRSEQFF
TRBJ1-5 | TRBV5-1 | NA | TRBD1 | TGCGCCAGCAGCCCGGTAGGGACAGGGGAGGGCAATCAGCCCCAGCATTTT | CASSPVGTGEGNQPQHF
TRBJ2-1 | TRBV29-1 | NA | NA | TGCAGCGGGGGGGGGCAGCCCAATGAGCAGTTCTTC | CSGGGQPNEQFF
TRBJ1-5 | TRBV6-1 | NA | TRBD1 | TGTGCCATCACGACAGGGGTTAATAGCAATCAGCCCCAGCATTTT | CAITTGVNSNQPQHF
TRBJ2-3 | TRBV27 | NA | TRBD2 | TGTGCCAGCCATCTAGCGGGAGGGCTTAAAGATACGCAGTATTTT | CASHLAGGLKDTQYF
TRBJ1-1 | TRBV11-2 | NA | NA | TGTGCCAGCAGCTTAGGGGTGGGGCTCGGATTTACTGAAGCTTTCTTT | CASSLGVGLGFTEAFF
TRBJ2-6 | TRBV5-1 | NA | TRBD1 | TGCGCCAGCAGACCCGGGACAGGACCATCTGGGGCCAACGTCCTGACTTTC | CASRPGTGPSGANVLTF
TRBJ1-2 | TRBV5-1 | NA | NA | TGCGCCAGCAGCAGCGGGGTCGAGTACTATGGCTACACCTTC | CASSSGVEYYGYTF
TRBJ2-1 | TRBV7-3 | NA | TRBD2 | TGTGCCAGCAGCTTTGAGATAGCGGGAGATAGGGGTGAGCAGTTCTTC | CASSFEIAGDRGEQFF
TRBJ1-2 | TRBV7-7 | NA | NA | TGTGCCAGCAGCTATAAAGGCTACACCTTC | CASSYKGYTF
TRBJ1-5 | TRBV7-8 | NA | TRBD1 | TGTGCCAGCAGCCCGAGACAGGGCTCGGGCAATCAGCCCCAGCATTTT | CASSPRQGSGNQPQHF
TRBJ2-7 | TRBV5-1 | NA | TRBD2 | TGCGCCAGCAGCTTGGTGGTAGCGGGAGACTACGAGCAGTACTTC | CASSLVVAGDYEQYF
TRBJ1-5 | TRBV30 | NA | NA | TGTGCCTGGAGTAAGGGGCAGCCCCAGCATTTT | CAWSKGQPQHF
TRBJ1-2 | TRBV10-3 | NA | NA | TGTGCCATCCGGGGATACAGGGAACATGGCTACACCTTC | CAIRGYREHGYTF